The next 9 T cell receptor beta chains were all read from a single sample in a study of T cell repertoires in cytomegalovirus infection. TCRdb re-derived calls from the reads in MiXCR, one entry per CDR3 protein. The table has 350,000 to 400,000 distinct CDR3 sequences, about 32% seen once. These receptors lack a known antigen. The source was cultured PBMCs, collected from culture after CMV antigen stimulation. The receptors come from a human donor in good health (CMV status not recorded). Some clones in this sample may be carry-over from other donors' samples.

The chain carries TRBV27 and TRBJ1-3, with D maybe TRBD1 (5 bases). CDR3 length equals 15 residues. Deletions cut 3 bases from V and 10 bases from J, with 19 bases between. The germline gives CDR1 MNHEY, CDR2 SMNVEV (reference sequence). CDR3 protein: CASSLFLQVKWTIYF. CDR3 bases: TGTGCCAGCAGTTTGTTCCTACAGGTCAAGTGGACCATATATTTT.

This clonotype was counted only a few times. CDR3 region: CASSPRTGSVYGYTF. CDR3 sequence (DNA): TGTGCCAGCAGCCCACGGACAGGTTCAGTCTATGGCTACACCTTC. This sequence joins TRBV7-2 and TRBJ1-2, with 7 nucleotides matching TRBD1. Losses at the gene ends were 5 bases for V and 4 bases for J; bases not matched to a gene: 10. The CDR3 has 15 residues. Germline CDR1 SGHTA, CDR2 FQGNSA.

This chain uses TRBV15 with TRBJ1-5; D is perhaps TRBD1 (6 bases). The V and J ends lost 0 bases and 4 bases respectively, with 10 bases between them. The germline gives CDR1 LNHNV, CDR2 YYDKDF (reference sequence). CDR3 length: 15 residues. CDR3 coding DNA: TGTGCCACCAGCAGAGATATGGGGGCTAATCAGCCCCAGCATTTT. This translates into CATSRDMGANQPQHF.

This clonotype occurred a few times. The rearrangement links TRBV7-6 to TRBJ2-5; 11 bases are shared with TRBD2. This CDR3 has 22 amino acids. Germline V lookup: CDR1 SGHVS, CDR2 FNYEAQ. J gave up 3 bases and V 4 bases, and 25 bases lay outside the gene matches. The CDR3 sequence is CASSSTSTRRLIAGGREETQYF. Written as DNA, the CDR3 is TGTGCCAGCAGCTCTACTTCGACAAGGAGGCTAATAGCGGGAGGGCGAGAAGAGACCCAGTACTTC.

This chain connects TRBV2 to TRBJ2-1, with 11 bases fitting TRBD2. Germline assignment: CDR1 SNHLY and CDR2 FYNNEI. Unmatched junction bases numbered 19, after V lost 6 bases and J lost 6 bases. The CDR3 loop spans 19 amino acids. The CDR3 loop reads CASSHWGASGRRPVNEQFF. CDR3 bases: TGTGCCAGCAGCCACTGGGGGGCTAGCGGGAGGCGGCCGGTCAATGAGCAGTTCTTC.

The chain uses TRBV2 and TRBJ2-1, with 9 bases lining up with TRBD1. CDR1 and CDR2 from the germline V gene are SNHLY and FYNNEI. Trimming at V came to 6 bases and at J to 5 bases, leaving 2 bases not matched to a gene. This CDR3 comprises 13 residues. CDR3 protein: CASRGQGHNEQFF. The DNA for the CDR3 is TGTGCCAGCAGGGGACAGGGTCACAATGAGCAGTTCTTC.

This clonotype was detected only a few times. The chain uses TRBV28 and TRBJ1-2; no clear D gene. The CDR3 has 13 residues. Germline CDR1 is MDHEN and CDR2 is SYDVKM. The V end was cut by 8 bases, the J end by 2 bases, with 12 bases between. The CDR3 region has the DNA TGTGCCAGCCTGGTCCCCGGGAACTATGGCTACACCTTC. Its protein is CASLVPGNYGYTF.

The J gene is TRBJ1-1, the V gene TRBV6-2 or TRBV6-3; TRBD1 might be the D (5 bases). The CDR3 is made up of 14 amino acids. Germline CDR1 MNHEY, CDR2 SVGEGT. The germline V and J ends were trimmed by 5 bases and 6 bases, with 16 bases remaining between them. CDR3 coding DNA: TGTGCCAGCAGTAATGGTGGGGGGACTGCTGAAGCTTTCTTT. As protein: CASSNGGGTAEAFF.

This clonotype was observed many times. The chain carries TRBV7-8 and TRBJ1-1, with unresolved D. Germline loops: CDR1 SGHVS, CDR2 FQNEAQ. The CDR3 contains 13 residues. V lost 1 base, J lost 1 base, and 4 bases lay in between. The chain's CDR3 is CASSLVPNTEAFF. The CDR3 DNA reads TGTGCCAGCAGCTTAGTTCCGAACACTGAAGCTTTCTTT.